Listed below are T cell receptor beta chains from one sample, sequenced in a study of lymphopenia after photon versus proton radiotherapy. Clones were read by immunoSEQ multiplex PCR, and TCRdb kept only the in-frame ones, dropping some. Of under 75,000 clones in the sample, roughly 90% were seen once. Sequenced material: peripheral blood, taken from a patient treated with photon-based radiotherapy. Receptors were obtained from a woman between 40 and 50 years old with cholangiocarcinoma. Each CDR3 is given with its conserved first and last residue. Fields, in order: clone size, D gene, V gene, J gene, CDR3 protein, CDR3 DNA. D genes are given only for firm matches. Size is omitted from some rows. Given values are once, few, many or a class for expanded clones.

clone_size: .
d_call: .
v_call: TRBV5-4
j_call: TRBJ2-3
cdr3_aa: CASSHITADTQYF
cdr3_nt: TGTGCCAGCAGCCACATTACCGCAGATACGCAGTATTTT

clone_size: .
d_call: .
v_call: TRBV27
j_call: TRBJ1-2
cdr3_aa: CASSLNWGGGGYTF
cdr3_nt: TGTGCCAGCAGTTTAAATTGGGGGGGTGGAGGCTACACCTTC

clone_size: .
d_call: .
v_call: TRBV6-6
j_call: TRBJ2-1
cdr3_aa: CASSKTGSNEQFF
cdr3_nt: TGTGCCAGCAGTAAAACAGGTTCCAATGAGCAGTTCTTC

clone_size: .
d_call: TRBD1
v_call: TRBV5-1
j_call: TRBJ1-1
cdr3_aa: CASTSGTGNTEAFF
cdr3_nt: TGCGCCAGCACCTCAGGGACAGGGAACACTGAAGCTTTCTTT

clone_size: .
d_call: TRBD2
v_call: TRBV4-1
j_call: TRBJ2-1
cdr3_aa: CASSQDHWTSGGSSYNEQFF
cdr3_nt: TGCGCCAGCAGCCAAGATCATTGGACTAGCGGGGGCAGCTCCTACAATGAGCAGTTCTTC

clone_size: .
d_call: TRBD2
v_call: TRBV18
j_call: TRBJ2-7
cdr3_aa: CASSSSGGSSYEQYF
cdr3_nt: TGTGCCAGCTCATCTTCCGGGGGGAGTTCCTACGAGCAGTACTTC

clone_size: .
d_call: .
v_call: TRBV10-3
j_call: TRBJ2-1
cdr3_aa: CAISESRGGLQYNEQFF
cdr3_nt: TGTGCCATCAGTGAGTCTAGGGGGGGACTACAGTACAATGAGCAGTTCTTC

clone_size: .
d_call: .
v_call: TRBV4-2
j_call: TRBJ1-1
cdr3_aa: CASSQDERHMNTEAFF
cdr3_nt: TGTGCCAGCAGCCAAGATGAGCGACATATGAACACTGAAGCTTTCTTT

clone_size: .
d_call: TRBD2
v_call: TRBV4-2
j_call: TRBJ2-1
cdr3_aa: CASSQESGSGTSYNEQFF
cdr3_nt: TGTGCCAGCAGCCAAGAGAGCGGCAGCGGGACCTCCTACAATGAGCAGTTCTTC

clone_size: .
d_call: .
v_call: TRBV15
j_call: TRBJ1-4
cdr3_aa: CATSRDTGRNEKLFF
cdr3_nt: TGTGCCACCAGCAGAGATACAGGGAGGAATGAAAAACTGTTTTTT

clone_size: .
d_call: TRBD1
v_call: TRBV19
j_call: TRBJ1-1
cdr3_aa: CASSISIGEQGFGTEAFF
cdr3_nt: TGTGCCAGTAGTATATCGATAGGAGAACAGGGGTTTGGCACTGAAGCTTTCTTT

clone_size: .
d_call: TRBD1
v_call: TRBV5-6
j_call: TRBJ1-1
cdr3_aa: CASSATTGVNTEAFF
cdr3_nt: TGTGCCAGCAGCGCAACTACAGGGGTAAACACTGAAGCTTTCTTT

clone_size: .
d_call: TRBD1
v_call: TRBV28
j_call: TRBJ1-1
cdr3_aa: CASIPTGGRWNTEAFF
cdr3_nt: TGTGCCAGCATTCCCACAGGGGGCAGGTGGAACACTGAAGCTTTCTTT

clone_size: .
d_call: TRBD2
v_call: TRBV4-3
j_call: TRBJ2-2
cdr3_aa: CASSPGLAGNTGELFF
cdr3_nt: TGCGCCAGCAGCCCCGGACTAGCGGGAAACACCGGGGAGCTGTTTTTT

clone_size: .
d_call: .
v_call: TRBV5-4
j_call: TRBJ1-5
cdr3_aa: CASSSMGLNQPQHF
cdr3_nt: TGTGCCAGCAGCTCGATGGGTCTCAATCAGCCCCAGCATTTT

clone_size: .
d_call: .
v_call: TRBV7-2
j_call: TRBJ1-2
cdr3_aa: CASSSQSYGYTF
cdr3_nt: TGTGCCAGCAGTTCACAGAGCTATGGCTACACCTTC

clone_size: .
d_call: .
v_call: TRBV7-8
j_call: TRBJ2-1
cdr3_aa: CASSLAISGNNEQFF
cdr3_nt: TGTGCCAGCAGCTTAGCAATTAGCGGCAACAATGAGCAGTTCTTC

clone_size: once
d_call: TRBD1
v_call: TRBV11-2
j_call: TRBJ1-1
cdr3_aa: CASSSPTGMNTEAFF
cdr3_nt: TGTGCCAGCAGCTCACCGACAGGGATGAACACTGAAGCTTTCTTT

clone_size: .
d_call: TRBD2
v_call: TRBV4-2
j_call: TRBJ2-7
cdr3_aa: CASSHPEAGVPYEQYF
cdr3_nt: TGTGCCAGCAGCCACCCCGAAGCGGGAGTACCCTACGAGCAGTACTTC

clone_size: few
d_call: .
v_call: TRBV2
j_call: TRBJ2-7
cdr3_aa: CASSEHLYEQYF
cdr3_nt: TGTGCCAGCAGTGAACACCTCTACGAGCAGTACTTC

clone_size: .
d_call: .
v_call: TRBV2
j_call: TRBJ1-1
cdr3_aa: CASSPYGSGFPRGAFF
cdr3_nt: TGTGCCAGCAGTCCCTACGGGTCTGGTTTCCCCCGGGGAGCTTTCTTT

clone_size: .
d_call: .
v_call: TRBV6-5
j_call: TRBJ1-1
cdr3_aa: CASRSLQGNTEAFF
cdr3_nt: TGTGCCAGCAGATCCCTACAGGGGAACACTGAAGCTTTCTTT

clone_size: .
d_call: .
v_call: TRBV30
j_call: TRBJ1-3
cdr3_aa: CAWSAGNTIYF
cdr3_nt: TGTGCCTGGAGTGCTGGAAACACCATATATTTT

clone_size: .
d_call: TRBD2
v_call: TRBV6-1
j_call: TRBJ2-4
cdr3_aa: CASSEGRGGTAKNIQYF
cdr3_nt: TGTGCCAGCAGTGAAGGGCGGGGAGGGACGGCCAAAAACATTCAGTACTTC

clone_size: .
d_call: .
v_call: TRBV28
j_call: TRBJ2-7
cdr3_aa: CASISNGGTGGYEQYF
cdr3_nt: TGTGCCAGCATCAGTAACGGAGGGACTGGTGGGTACGAGCAGTACTTC

clone_size: .
d_call: .
v_call: TRBV6-1
j_call: TRBJ1-4
cdr3_aa: CASSRTPATNEKLFF
cdr3_nt: TGTGCCAGCAGCAGGACACCTGCAACTAATGAAAAACTGTTTTTT

clone_size: .
d_call: TRBD1
v_call: TRBV6-1
j_call: TRBJ1-2
cdr3_aa: CASSDSGTGGAYYGYTF
cdr3_nt: TGTGCCAGCAGTGATTCCGGGACAGGGGGCGCCTACTATGGCTACACCTTC

clone_size: .
d_call: .
v_call: TRBV5-4
j_call: TRBJ1-6
cdr3_aa: CASSLAGKGDNSPLHF
cdr3_nt: TGTGCCAGCAGCTTGGCAGGGAAGGGGGATAATTCACCCCTCCACTTT

clone_size: .
d_call: .
v_call: TRBV5-8
j_call: TRBJ2-5
cdr3_aa: CASSAYTSVGETQYF
cdr3_nt: TGTGCCAGCAGCGCTTATACTAGTGTAGGAGAGACCCAGTACTTC

clone_size: .
d_call: TRBD1
v_call: TRBV2
j_call: TRBJ1-5
cdr3_aa: CASSGTGGPLQPQHF
cdr3_nt: TGTGCCAGCAGTGGGACAGGGGGACCCTTACAGCCCCAGCATTTT

clone_size: few
d_call: .
v_call: TRBV6-1
j_call: TRBJ1-2
cdr3_aa: CASSDLEAYGYTF
cdr3_nt: TGTGCCAGCAGTGACTTGGAAGCTTATGGCTACACCTTC

clone_size: .
d_call: .
v_call: TRBV29-1
j_call: TRBJ1-1
cdr3_aa: CSVEGGANTEAFF
cdr3_nt: TGCAGCGTTGAAGGAGGAGCGAACACTGAAGCTTTCTTT

clone_size: .
d_call: .
v_call: TRBV5-4
j_call: TRBJ2-3
cdr3_aa: CASRRGRQERPSTDTQYF
cdr3_nt: TGTGCCAGTCGTAGAGGGAGGCAAGAGCGACCTAGCACAGATACGCAGTATTTT

clone_size: .
d_call: TRBD1
v_call: TRBV6-1
j_call: TRBJ2-7
cdr3_aa: CASRNRDREQYEQYF
cdr3_nt: TGTGCCAGCAGGAACCGGGACAGGGAACAATACGAGCAGTACTTC

clone_size: .
d_call: TRBD2
v_call: TRBV11-3
j_call: TRBJ2-3
cdr3_aa: CASSKRGRTDTQYF
cdr3_nt: TGTGCCAGCAGTAAGCGGGGCCGCACAGATACGCAGTATTTT

clone_size: once
d_call: TRBD2
v_call: TRBV5-4
j_call: TRBJ2-1
cdr3_aa: CASSGRTSGTVGNEQFF
cdr3_nt: TGTGCCAGCAGCGGAAGGACTAGCGGGACCGTAGGAAATGAGCAGTTCTTC

clone_size: .
d_call: .
v_call: TRBV28
j_call: TRBJ2-7
cdr3_aa: CASSPGNHYEQYF
cdr3_nt: TGTGCCAGCAGCCCCGGGAACCACTACGAGCAGTACTTC

clone_size: few
d_call: .
v_call: TRBV7-9
j_call: TRBJ1-2
cdr3_aa: CASRPSTGYGYTF
cdr3_nt: TGTGCCAGCAGACCGAGCACCGGCTATGGCTACACCTTC

clone_size: .
d_call: TRBD1
v_call: TRBV27
j_call: TRBJ1-2
cdr3_aa: CASSPRDSAIYGYTF
cdr3_nt: TGTGCCAGCAGTCCGCGGGACAGCGCTATCTATGGCTACACCTTC

clone_size: .
d_call: .
v_call: TRBV15
j_call: TRBJ2-7
cdr3_aa: CATSRWDGAYEQYF
cdr3_nt: TGTGCCACCAGCCGCTGGGACGGAGCCTACGAGCAGTACTTC